The clone carrying this T cell receptor (beta chain) was detected ten times or more. Unique molecular identifiers were used to barcode this TCRbeta library. TCRdb re-called the PCR reads through MiXCR, storing one row per CDR3 protein. Counted here are roughly 610,000 distinct CDR3 sequences, 10% occurring once; the ten biggest clones make up about 4.3%. The record originates from a study of T-cell reconstitution after alpha-beta-depleted transplantation in children. The CDR3 runs to 11 residues. Germline-derived CDR1 and CDR2 are SGHAT and FQNNGV. Deletions cut 5 bases from V and 6 bases from J, with 8 bases between.

The source is a human donor who donated a stem cell graft to a child with acute myeloid leukemia. The sequenced sample was PBMCs from the stem cell graft donor, obtained from the stem cell graft. This chain links TRBV11-2 with TRBJ2-7, with D maybe TRBD1 (5 bases). The CDR3 spells CASSGTGEQYF. CDR3 nucleotides: TGTGCCAGCAGCGGAACAGGCGAGCAGTACTTC.